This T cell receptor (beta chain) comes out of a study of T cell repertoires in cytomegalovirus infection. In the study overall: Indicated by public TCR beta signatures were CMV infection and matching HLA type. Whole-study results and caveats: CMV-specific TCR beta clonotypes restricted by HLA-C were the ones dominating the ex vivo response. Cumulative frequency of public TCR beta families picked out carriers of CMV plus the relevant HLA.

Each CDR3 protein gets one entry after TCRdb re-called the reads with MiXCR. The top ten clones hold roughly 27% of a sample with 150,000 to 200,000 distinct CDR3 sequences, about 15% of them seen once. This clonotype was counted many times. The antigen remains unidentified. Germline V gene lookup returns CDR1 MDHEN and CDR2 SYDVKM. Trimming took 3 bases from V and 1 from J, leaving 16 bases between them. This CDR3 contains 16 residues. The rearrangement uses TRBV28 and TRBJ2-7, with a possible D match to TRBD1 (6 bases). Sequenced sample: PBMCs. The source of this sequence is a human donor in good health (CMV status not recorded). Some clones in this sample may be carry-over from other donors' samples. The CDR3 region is CASSFPPDRKSYEQYF. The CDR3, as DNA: TGTGCCAGCAGTTTCCCCCCGGACAGAAAATCCTACGAGCAGTACTTC.